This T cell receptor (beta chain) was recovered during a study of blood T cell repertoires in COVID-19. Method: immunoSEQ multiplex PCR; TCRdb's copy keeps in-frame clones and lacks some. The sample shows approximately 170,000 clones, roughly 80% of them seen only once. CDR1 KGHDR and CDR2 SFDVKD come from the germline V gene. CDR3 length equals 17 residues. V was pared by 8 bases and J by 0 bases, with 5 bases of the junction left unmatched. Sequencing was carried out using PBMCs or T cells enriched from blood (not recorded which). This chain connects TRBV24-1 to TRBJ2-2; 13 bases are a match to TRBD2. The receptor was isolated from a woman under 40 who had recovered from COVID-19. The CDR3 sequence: CATKGLAGPANTGELFF. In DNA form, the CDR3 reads TGTGCCACCAAGGGACTAGCGGGGCCCGCGAACACCGGGGAGCTGTTTTTT.